This record concerns one T cell receptor beta chain sequence. Some clones are missing from TCRdb's copy, which holds only in-frame ones; the method was immunoSEQ multiplex PCR. The profile shows about 160,000 clones, nearly 80% of them singletons. V was cut by 4 bases and J by 0 bases, with 5 bases left in between. Germline CDR1 SGHRS, CDR2 YFSETQ. CDR3 length equals 13 residues. The data were obtained in a study of blood T cell repertoires in COVID-19. The sample comprised peripheral blood. The chain is built from TRBV5-1 and TRBJ2-1; D gene ambiguous. The clonotype comes from a woman aged 80 or over with acute or convalescent COVID-19. The CDR3 loop reads CASSRVSYNEQFF. The CDR3 coding sequence is TGCGCCAGCAGCCGGGTCTCCTACAATGAGCAGTTCTTC.